This T cell receptor beta chain was obtained from a study of beta chain features in type 1 diabetes. Expressed TCRB transcripts were sequenced because the entire RNA isolate underwent reverse transcription. Approximately 3.7 million reads per sample on average were obtained from naive, central memory and regulatory T cell samples. Sequenced by immunoSEQ multiplex PCR; TCRdb stores in-frame clones only, minus some. The sample lists approximately 140,000 clones, around 7% occurring once. This CDR3 contains 15 residues. CDR1 and CDR2 from the germline V gene are KGHSH and LQKENI. Between the trimmed V and J ends, which lost 3 bases and 4 bases, there was a span of 12 bases. A few counts support this clone.

This sequence was found in a woman under 40 in good health. The rearrangement uses TRBV18 and TRBJ2-2, with D tentatively TRBD1 (5 bases). Material for sequencing was central memory CD4+ T cells from blood. The CDR3 sequence is CASSPSRRGTGELFF. As DNA, the CDR3 is TGTGCCAGCTCACCCTCGAGAAGGGGCACCGGGGAGCTGTTTTTT.